Listed here is a single TCR beta chain. This entry comes from a study of blood T cell repertoires in COVID-19. Study as a whole: Some COVID-19 samples were acute and others convalescent; all came from the United States, Italy and Spain. In each case, the material was cDNA or gDNA derived from T cells, B-cell-depleted T cells, or PBMCs.

As processed by the authors: Nucleated cell number was recorded as an estimate derived from reference gene primer amplification. This table comes from immunoSEQ multiplex PCR, and its TCRdb copy is limited to in-frame clones, with some not included. V and J calls and clone size are as listed in that table; D and trimming were resolved from the DNA. The sample contains under 300,000 clones, approximately 87% of which appear only once. The J segment lost 8 bases and the V segment lost 1 base, leaving 13 bases of the junction unmatched. CDR1 is SGHNT and CDR2 is YYREEE in the germline V gene (reference sequence). The CDR3 extends over 16 amino acids.

This chain uses TRBV5-4 with TRBJ1-2; 8 nucleotides match TRBD1. The material sequenced was peripheral blood. The clonotype was recovered from a man in his 60s with acute or convalescent COVID-19. CDR3 sequence (DNA): TGTGCCAGCAGCTTGCTGCCCGACAGGGGACCCGGGGGCTACACCTTC. It translates to CASSLLPDRGPGGYTF.